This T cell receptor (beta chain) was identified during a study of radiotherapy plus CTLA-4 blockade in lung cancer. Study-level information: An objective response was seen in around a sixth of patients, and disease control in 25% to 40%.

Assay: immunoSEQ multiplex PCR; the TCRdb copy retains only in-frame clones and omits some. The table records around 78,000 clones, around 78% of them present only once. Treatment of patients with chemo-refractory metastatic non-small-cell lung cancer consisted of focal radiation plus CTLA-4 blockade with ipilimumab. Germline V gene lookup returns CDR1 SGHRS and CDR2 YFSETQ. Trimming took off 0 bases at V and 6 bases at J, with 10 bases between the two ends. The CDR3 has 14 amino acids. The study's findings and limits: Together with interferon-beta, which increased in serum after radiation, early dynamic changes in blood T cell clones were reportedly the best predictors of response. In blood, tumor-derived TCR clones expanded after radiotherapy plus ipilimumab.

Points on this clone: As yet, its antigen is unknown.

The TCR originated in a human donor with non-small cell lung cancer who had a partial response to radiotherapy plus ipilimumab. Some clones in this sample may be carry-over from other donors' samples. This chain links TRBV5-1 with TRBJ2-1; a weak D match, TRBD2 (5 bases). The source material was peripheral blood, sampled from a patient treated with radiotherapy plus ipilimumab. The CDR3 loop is CASSLVLASNEQFF. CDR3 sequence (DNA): TGCGCCAGCAGCTTGGTGTTAGCGAGCAATGAGCAGTTCTTC.